Each of the 3 T cell receptor beta chains below was sequenced from the same sample in a study of blood T cell repertoires in COVID-19. The repertoire was sequenced with immunoSEQ multiplex PCR; TCRdb's copy has only in-frame clones and lacks some. Here the sample spans 200,000 to 250,000 clones, 80% to 90% being singletons. Sequenced input: peripheral blood. Every receptor here comes from a man between 40 and 49 years old with acute or convalescent COVID-19.

The chain has TRBV7-2 and TRBJ2-3, with 12 bases that match TRBD2. The V segment lost 3 bases and the J segment 1 base; nucleotides outside the gene matches: 5. This CDR3 comprises 17 residues. CDR1 and CDR2 from the germline V gene are SGHTA and FQGNSA. Here the CDR3 DNA reads TGTGCCAGCAGCTTCTGGACTAGCGGGGTTGGCACAGATACGCAGTATTTT. Translated, it gives CASSFWTSGVGTDTQYF.

The chain uses TRBV27 and TRBJ2-2, with a tentative D call TRBD1 (6 bases). Trimming shortened V by 5 bases and J by 5 bases, and 9 bases separated the two germline ends. Germline loops: CDR1 MNHEY, CDR2 SMNVEV (reference sequence). The CDR3 runs to 13 residues. In DNA form, the CDR3 reads TGTGCCAGCAGTCAACAGGGAACCGGGGAGCTGTTTTTT. Translated, it gives CASSQQGTGELFF.

The V gene is TRBV3-1 (or the pseudogene TRBV3-2), the J gene TRBJ2-7; no firm D call. Germline V CDR1 and CDR2: LGHDT, YNNKEL (reference sequence). V was trimmed by 0 bases and J by 3 bases, leaving 15 bases between them. This CDR3 spans 16 amino acids. Here the CDR3 DNA reads TGTGCCAGCAGCCAAGATAGGAGTTCGAGAGTCTACGAGCAGTACTTC. Translation: CASSQDRSSRVYEQYF.